One sample yielded the 27 T cell receptor beta chains listed below, sequenced in a study of T-cell memory formation after mild COVID-19. MiXCR was run by TCRdb on the 5' RACE reads, yielding one entry per CDR3 protein. Seen here are more than 350,000 distinct CDR3 sequences, over 20% observed once, and the top ten hold approximately 12%. The source material was PBMCs or a T cell subset sorted from them (not recorded which). All receptors come from an adult woman who had mild COVID-19 (a few samples of this study predate the infection). Cell type and time point are not known.

This clonotype was recorded a few times. The rearrangement uses TRBV7-9 and TRBJ2-7, with 9 nucleotides matching TRBD2. Unmatched junction bases numbered 8, after V lost 4 bases and J lost 4 bases. The CDR3 consists of 15 residues. The V gene's germline CDR1 is SEHNR and CDR2 FQNEAQ (reference sequence). The CDR3 DNA is TGTGCCAGCAGCTCCGGACTAGCGCGCATATACGAGCAGTACTTC. The encoded protein is CASSSGLARIYEQYF.

The CDR3 DNA sequence: TGCAGTGCTCCGGCGACAGGGACCAAAACCCGCAATCAGCCCCAGCATTTT. Translated, it gives CSAPATGTKTRNQPQHF. This chain joins TRBV20-1 and TRBJ1-5; TRBD1 matches at 7 bases. The germline CDR1 and CDR2 sequences are DFQATT and SNEGSKA (reference sequence). The CDR3 loop spans 17 amino acids. V shed 5 bases and J 2 bases; nucleotides not matched to a gene: 15.

The rearrangement uses TRBV18 and TRBJ1-4, with TRBD1 as a possible D gene (5 bases). CDR1 is KGHSH, CDR2 LQKENI, per germline. This CDR3 comprises 16 residues. The V and J ends lost 3 bases and 6 bases respectively, with 17 bases between them. CDR3 nucleotides: TGTGCCAGCTCACCCCAGGGATCGGGGCAGGATGAAAAACTGTTTTTT. This encodes CASSPQGSGQDEKLFF.

V and J are TRBV7-2 and TRBJ2-7; a possible D gene is TRBD2 (5 bases). Germline V gene data show CDR1 as SGHTA and CDR2 as FQGNSA. The CDR3 totals 14 residues. V lost 1 base and J lost 2, with 9 bases in between. CDR3 region: CASSLGLPAYEQYF. The CDR3 DNA is TGTGCCAGCAGCTTAGGACTACCAGCCTACGAGCAGTACTTC.

The chain employs TRBV5-1 and TRBJ1-3, with 7 bases identical to TRBD1. Per the germline V gene, CDR1 is SGHRS and CDR2 is YFSETQ. The ends lost 3 bases at V and 0 bases at J; junction bases unmatched: 3. The CDR3 is 15 residues long. CDR3 in DNA: TGCGCCAGCAGCTCGACAGGGCTCTCTGGAAACACCATATATTTT. This sequence encodes CASSSTGLSGNTIYF.

This chain links TRBV11-2 with TRBJ2-2; 8 bases fit TRBD2. Germline V CDR1 and CDR2: SGHAT, FQNNGV. CDR3 length: 16 residues. V dropped 5 bases and J dropped 5; count of bases not matched to a gene: 10. For the CDR3, the DNA is TGTGCCAGCAGCCACGGGAGGGGGGGCCTAACCGGGGAGCTGTTTTTT. It specifies CASSHGRGGLTGELFF.

This clonotype was observed a few times. The chain links TRBV4-1 to TRBJ2-6, with D unclear. CDR3 size: 14 residues. Trimming stripped 3 bases from V and 5 bases from J, with 8 bases between. The germline CDR1 and CDR2 sequences are MGHRA and YSYEKL. CDR3 amino acids: CASSHPPRANVLTF. The CDR3 nucleotides read TGCGCCAGCAGCCACCCGCCCAGGGCCAACGTCCTGACTTTC.

The V gene is TRBV10-3, the J gene TRBJ1-2; 9 bases are shared with TRBD1. Looked up from germline, CDR1 is ENHRY and CDR2 is SYGVKD. The junction had 10 bases not matched to a gene; V was cut back by 3 bases and J by 5 bases. The length of the CDR3 is 16 residues. CDR3 sequence: CAISEPEGTGLYGYTF. As DNA, the CDR3 is TGTGCCATCAGTGAACCAGAAGGGACAGGGCTTTATGGCTACACCTTC.

In this sample, this clonotype turned up a few times. The rearrangement uses TRBV20-1 and TRBJ1-1, with unresolved D. This CDR3 region has 15 residues. From germline, CDR1 is DFQATT and CDR2 SNEGSKA (reference sequence). Trimming removed 6 bases at V and 1 base at J, with 18 bases between. The CDR3 DNA follows: TGCAGTGCCATTCAACCGGGCAGGACGAACACTGAAGCTTTCTTT. This codes for CSAIQPGRTNTEAFF.

The sample holds a few counts of this clonotype. The chain combines TRBV9 with TRBJ2-5; 9 nucleotides align to TRBD2. This CDR3 spans 15 amino acids. The junction had 6 bases not matched to a gene; V was cut back by 1 base and J by 5 bases. In germline, CDR1 is SGDLS, CDR2 YYNGEE. This CDR3 reads CASSVNAGGGETQYF. In nucleotides, the CDR3 is TGTGCCAGCAGCGTAAACGCGGGAGGGGGGGAGACCCAGTACTTC. Filled out from reference TRBV9 and TRBJ2-5, the complete variable domain reads DSGVTQTPKHLITATGQRVTLRCSPRSGDLSVYWYQQSLDQGLQFLIQYYNGEERAKGNILERFSAQQFPDLHSELNLSSLELGDSALYFCASSVNAGGGETQYFGPGTRLLVL.

The V call is TRBV5-5, the J call TRBJ1-2; D uncertain. CDR1 and CDR2 from the germline V gene are SGHKS and YYEKEE (reference sequence). V was pared by 6 bases and J by 4 bases, with 16 bases between. This CDR3 is 14 amino acids long. CDR3 coding DNA: TGTGCCAGCACCATCTCGGGGTCTGGCTATGGCTACACCTTC. This sequence encodes CASTISGSGYGYTF.

V usage is TRBV29-1 and J usage is TRBJ1-1, with 10 bases aligning to TRBD1. CDR1 SQVTM and CDR2 ANQGSEA come from the germline V gene. The trim removed 7 bases at V and 2 bases at J, leaving 10 bases unmatched. This CDR3 is 15 amino acids long. The CDR3: CSGSGQGGINTEAFF. Written as DNA, the CDR3 is TGCAGCGGGAGCGGACAGGGGGGAATAAACACTGAAGCTTTCTTT.

This clonotype was picked up a small number of times. This rearrangement joins TRBV2 to TRBJ2-7, with 8 bases matching TRBD2. Germline CDR1 reads SNHLY; CDR2 reads FYNNEI. CDR3 size: 15 residues. V shed 6 bases and J 5 bases; nucleotides not matched to a gene: 12. The CDR3 DNA reads as TGTGCCAGCAGCGACGGACTAGCAACCCACCACGAGCAGTACTTC. It yields the protein CASSDGLATHHEQYF.

This clonotype appeared a few times. The chain is built from TRBV6-5 and TRBJ1-2; maybe TRBD1 (6 bases). Trimming cost V 4 bases and J 4 bases, with 16 bases left between them. Germline CDR1 and CDR2: MNHEY and SVGAGI. The length of the CDR3 is 15 residues. The CDR3 DNA sequence: TGTGCCAGCAGTTCCTACGTTGGACAGACCTATGGCTACACCTTC. Its protein is CASSSYVGQTYGYTF.

The genes are TRBV11-2 and TRBJ1-1; the D is unclear. Germline values: CDR1 SGHAT, CDR2 FQNNGV. Trimming left V 2 bases short and J 10 bases short, with 26 bases between. The CDR3 has 17 residues. CDR3 amino acids: CASSLSPGSDRSRGAFF. In DNA form, the CDR3 reads TGTGCCAGCAGCTTAAGTCCTGGCTCTGATAGGTCCAGAGGAGCTTTCTTT.

V and J are TRBV7-8 and TRBJ2-7; 8 bases are a match to TRBD2. V shed 4 bases and J 6 bases; nucleotides not matched to a gene: 8. Germline CDR1 is SGHVS and CDR2 is FQNEAQ. The CDR3 runs to 14 residues. CDR3 bases: TGTGCCAGCAGCTCGCTCGGGGGGGGCGCCGAGCAGTACTTC. As protein: CASSSLGGGAEQYF.

This sequence joins TRBV2 and TRBJ2-1; TRBD2 is a possible D gene (6 bases). The CDR3 length is 13 residues. Trimming stripped 6 bases from V and 5 bases from J, with 11 bases between. Germline CDR1 is SNHLY and CDR2 is FYNNEI. The CDR3 DNA reads as TGTGCCAGCAGGCGGGACGTAAACAATGAGCAGTTCTTC. It yields the protein CASRRDVNNEQFF.

The table lists this clonotype with many counts. This chain uses TRBV18 with TRBJ1-2; 7 positions match TRBD1. The CDR3 covers 14 residues. Germline assignment: CDR1 KGHSH and CDR2 LQKENI. The trim removed 1 base at V and 5 bases at J, leaving 4 bases unmatched. The chain's CDR3 is CASSPRAGGYGYTF. CDR3 coding DNA: TGTGCCAGCTCACCACGAGCAGGGGGATATGGCTACACCTTC. The whole variable domain, filled in from reference TRBV18 and TRBJ1-2, reads NAGVMQNPRHLVRRRGQEARLRCSPMKGHSHVYWYRQLPEEGLKFMVYLQKENIIDESGMPKERFSAEFPKEGPSILRIQQVVRGDSAAYFCASSPRAGGYGYTFGSGTRLTVV.

This clonotype appeared many times. V gene TRBV12-3 or TRBV12-4 combines with J gene TRBJ1-6, with 7 bases matching TRBD1. This CDR3 has 14 amino acids. After removal of 6 bases from V and 5 bases from J, the junction contained 4 bases not matched to a gene. CDR3 DNA: TGTGCCAGCAGCTCCGGGACAGATAATTCACCCCTCCACTTT. Its protein product is CASSSGTDNSPLHF.

The J gene is TRBJ2-7, the V gene TRBV6-6; 14 nucleotides line up with TRBD2. J was trimmed by 13 bases and V by 5 bases; bases with no gene match: 10. This CDR3 spans 14 amino acids. Per germline, CDR1 MNHNY and CDR2 SVGAGI (reference sequence). In DNA form, the CDR3 reads TGTGCCAGCAGTGTAGCCGGGACTAGCGGGAGAAGTTACTTC. Translating gives CASSVAGTSGRSYF.

This clonotype has just a few counts. This sequence joins TRBV5-1 and TRBJ2-3; D not resolved. The germline V and J ends were trimmed by 4 bases and 0 bases, with 15 bases remaining between them. Germline loops: CDR1 SGHRS, CDR2 YFSETQ. The CDR3 is 16 residues long. Here the CDR3 reads CASSLPNQASTDTQYF. The CDR3 region has the DNA TGCGCCAGCAGCCTCCCTAACCAGGCCAGCACAGATACGCAGTATTTT.

The CDR3 is CASSQDLNTQYF. Written as DNA, the CDR3 is TGTGCCAGCAGCCAAGATTTGAATACGCAGTATTTT. This chain connects TRBV3-1 to TRBJ2-3; D remains ambiguous. This CDR3 has 12 residues. V lost 0 bases and J lost 7, with 5 bases in between. Germline V gene sequence: CDR1 LGHDT, CDR2 YNNKEL (reference sequence).

In this sample, this clonotype turned up many times. The rearrangement joins TRBV5-4 to TRBJ2-1; D uncertain. This CDR3 comprises 12 residues. Germline assignment: CDR1 SGHNT and CDR2 YYREEE (reference sequence). The ends were cut back, 0 bases at V and 7 bases at J, with 5 bases in the middle. CDR3 nucleotide sequence: TGTGCCAGCAGCTTGGACCGTAATGAGCAGTTCTTC. Translated: CASSLDRNEQFF.

This clonotype was detected a few times. This chain joins TRBV20-1 and TRBJ2-3; possible D gene TRBD2, 6 bases. Germline V gene data show CDR1 as DFQATT and CDR2 as SNEGSKA (reference sequence). The CDR3 loop spans 15 amino acids. Trimming cost V 1 base and J 0 bases, with 11 bases left between them. The CDR3 bases are TGCAGTGCTAGAGGGGGGACTTCCAGCACAGATACGCAGTATTTT. This encodes CSARGGTSSTDTQYF.

This clonotype has more than one count but fewer than ten. The genes are TRBV5-6 and TRBJ2-7, with unresolved D. The CDR3 covers 12 residues. V shed 0 bases and J shed 6 bases, with 7 bases lying between them. Per the germline V gene, CDR1 is SGHDT and CDR2 is YYEEEE. CDR3: CASSLGSSEQYF. In DNA form, the CDR3 reads TGTGCCAGCAGCTTGGGGTCTAGCGAGCAGTACTTC.

The chain couples TRBV6-2 or TRBV6-3 to TRBJ2-3; no clear D. The CDR3 is made up of 12 amino acids. Trimming removed 2 bases at V and 3 bases at J, with 3 bases between. Germline CDR1 reads MNHEY; CDR2 reads SVGEGT. The CDR3 protein is CASSYITDTQYF. DNA for the CDR3: TGTGCCAGCAGTTACATAACAGATACGCAGTATTTT.

The chain combines TRBV6-6 with TRBJ2-3; D remains ambiguous. Germline assignment: CDR1 MNHNY and CDR2 SVGAGI (reference sequence). V shed 4 bases and J shed 4 bases, with 15 bases lying between them. The CDR3 length is 15 residues. As DNA, the CDR3 is TGTGCCAGCAGTTCGGCCTCCTGGAGCGCAGATACGCAGTATTTT. Its protein product is CASSSASWSADTQYF.